The clone carrying this TCR beta chain was detected a few times. TCR beta CDR3 region amplification was performed from RNA transcripts. The TCR CDR3 first-round RT-PCR relied on the HTBI primer set. TCRdb analysed the multiplex PCR reads with MiXCR anew, one entry per CDR3 protein. This repertoire shows about 660,000 distinct CDR3 sequences, just under 45% found once; its top ten account for about 7.2%. CDR1 is SQVTM and CDR2 is ANQGSEA in the germline V gene. The CDR3 loop spans 11 amino acids. With 7 bases clipped from V and 5 bases from J, the junction kept 3 bases outside the gene matches. The entry originates in a study of T cells in Graves' hyperthyroidism and ophthalmopathy.

Specimen: peripheral blood or thyroid tissue (not recorded which). The gene calls are TRBV29-1 and TRBJ2-5; 8 bases map to TRBD1. The clonotype was recovered from an adult man with Graves' disease, either hyperthyroidism or ophthalmopathy (not recorded which). This CDR3 is CSAQGAETQYF. The DNA of the CDR3 is TGCAGCGCCCAGGGGGCGGAGACCCAGTACTTC.